These T cell receptor beta chains were read from a single sample in a study of T cell changes during pregnancy in multiple sclerosis. Assay: immunoSEQ multiplex PCR; the TCRdb copy retains only in-frame clones and omits some. The table records approximately 41,000 clones, around 90% of them present only once. This material consisted of CD8+ T cells from peripheral blood mononuclear cells, taken in the first trimester of pregnancy. The receptors derive from a female donor with multiple sclerosis, enrolled in a pregnancy study. Both conserved end residues are part of each CDR3. The D gene is left open where the match is weak. Some rows have no size entry. The others give once, few or many, or a class for an expanded clone.

d_call	v_call	j_call	clone_size	cdr3_aa	cdr3_nt
TRBD2	TRBV27	TRBJ2-1	.	CASSWTSGRAFYNEQFF	TGTGCCAGCAGTTGGACTAGCGGGAGGGCCTTCTACAATGAGCAGTTCTTC
.	TRBV18	TRBJ2-1	.	CASSPTRGADEQFF	TGTGCCAGCTCACCAACCCGGGGGGCCGATGAGCAGTTCTTC
.	TRBV4-2	TRBJ1-3	few	CASSQDRGAGNTIYF	TGTGCCAGCAGCCAAGACCGCGGGGCTGGAAACACCATATATTTT
.	TRBV7-9	TRBJ1-2	.	CASSPRVGPNYGYTF	TGTGCCAGCAGCCCTCGGGTGGGGCCCAACTATGGCTACACCTTC
TRBD2	TRBV2	TRBJ2-2	.	CASSSSGADPNTGELFF	TGTGCCAGCAGTTCCAGCGGGGCGGACCCGAACACCGGGGAGCTGTTTTTT
TRBD2	TRBV5-1	TRBJ2-1	.	CASSFFASGGSYNEQFF	TGCGCCAGCAGCTTTTTTGCTAGCGGAGGCTCCTACAATGAGCAGTTCTTC
TRBD1	TRBV11-2	TRBJ1-2	.	CASSLGTGGDNYGYTF	TGTGCCAGCAGCTTAGGCACAGGGGGAGATAACTATGGCTACACCTTC
.	TRBV5-1	TRBJ2-7	.	CASSLAASEKRGSEQYF	TGCGCCAGCAGCTTGGCCGCTTCGGAAAAAAGGGGGTCCGAGCAGTACTTC
TRBD2	TRBV7-6	TRBJ2-3	.	CASSLGASGADQGTQYF	TGTGCCAGCAGCTTAGGAGCTAGCGGCGCTGATCAGGGTACGCAGTATTTT
.	TRBV27	TRBJ1-1	.	CASRSPVTEAFF	TGTGCCAGCAGGTCCCCGGTCACTGAAGCTTTCTTT
TRBD1	TRBV2	TRBJ1-5	few	CASSAGQGNQPQHF	TGTGCCAGCAGTGCGGGACAGGGGAATCAGCCCCAGCATTTT
TRBD1	TRBV4-1	TRBJ2-7	.	CASSQDHSRGRGRGEQYF	TGCGCCAGCAGCCAAGATCATTCGCGTGGCAGGGGGCGCGGCGAGCAGTACTTC
.	TRBV5-1	TRBJ1-1	.	CASSEPQDMNTEAFF	TGCGCCAGCAGCGAGCCACAGGATATGAACACTGAAGCTTTCTTT
.	TRBV21-1	TRBJ2-1	.	CASSKVWPRSFHNEQFF	TGTGCCAGCAGCAAAGTGTGGCCTAGGTCCTTCCACAATGAGCAGTTCTTC
.	TRBV7-9	TRBJ2-1	once	CASSFSEYNEQFF	TGTGCCAGCAGCTTTAGCGAATACAATGAGCAGTTCTTC
.	TRBV10-1	TRBJ2-1	.	CATETAYNEQFF	TGCGCCACGGAGACTGCCTACAATGAGCAGTTCTTC
.	TRBV2	TRBJ2-3	.	CASNQDTQYF	TGTGCCAGCAATCAAGATACGCAGTATTTT
TRBD2	TRBV2	TRBJ2-7	.	CATRLAGSYEQYF	TGTGCCACCCGACTAGCGGGGTCCTACGAGCAGTACTTC
TRBD2	TRBV5-1	TRBJ2-1	.	CASSFWTSGESSYNEQFF	TGCGCCAGCAGCTTTTGGACTAGCGGGGAAAGCTCCTACAATGAGCAGTTCTTC
TRBD2	TRBV30	TRBJ2-5	.	CAWSLIRTRAGEETQYF	TGTGCCTGGAGTCTCATCCGGACTAGAGCGGGGGAAGAGACCCAGTACTTC
.	TRBV19	TRBJ2-7	.	CASSGQTYEQYF	TGTGCCAGTAGTGGCCAGACCTACGAGCAGTACTTC
TRBD2	TRBV7-9	TRBJ2-5	.	CASSSSGGGAWETQYF	TGTGCCAGCAGCTCCTCGGGCGGGGGGGCTTGGGAGACCCAGTACTTC
TRBD2	TRBV6-1	TRBJ2-7	.	CASSEGGTSGYEQYF	TGTGCCAGCAGTGAGGGGGGGACTAGCGGGTACGAGCAGTACTTC
TRBD1	TRBV10-3	TRBJ2-5	.	CAISEGTAQETQYF	TGTGCCATCAGTGAGGGGACAGCTCAAGAGACCCAGTACTTC
TRBD1	TRBV6-5	TRBJ2-1	.	CASRDRDFASNEQFF	TGTGCCAGCCGGGACAGGGACTTTGCCAGCAATGAGCAGTTCTTC
TRBD1	TRBV7-9	TRBJ1-1	.	CATPGGPNTEAFF	TGTGCCACCCCAGGGGGTCCGAACACTGAAGCTTTCTTT
TRBD1	TRBV27	TRBJ2-5	.	CASRGGQGTETQYF	TGTGCCAGCAGGGGGGGACAGGGTACAGAGACCCAGTACTTC
.	TRBV2	TRBJ1-1	.	CASSYRVLNTEAFF	TGTGCCAGCAGCTACAGGGTCCTGAACACTGAAGCTTTCTTT
TRBD2	TRBV7-6	TRBJ2-1	.	CASSLGSPGLHLEYNEQFF	TGTGCCAGCAGCTTAGGATCGCCGGGACTACATCTAGAGTACAATGAGCAGTTCTTC
TRBD1	TRBV4-2	TRBJ1-2	.	CASTDTGVNYGYTF	TGTGCCAGCACCGATACAGGGGTTAACTATGGCTACACCTTC
TRBD2	TRBV14	TRBJ2-1	.	CASSHPEGGLAGGYEQFF	TGTGCCAGCAGCCATCCCGAAGGGGGACTAGCGGGAGGCTATGAGCAGTTCTTC
.	TRBV27	TRBJ2-7	.	CASSLSPYYEQYF	TGTGCCAGCAGTCTCTCCCCCTACTACGAGCAGTACTTC
.	TRBV6-1	TRBJ1-2	.	CASSEEGRWFGYGYTF	TGTGCCAGCAGTGAGGAGGGGAGGTGGTTTGGCTATGGCTACACCTTC
.	TRBV29-1	TRBJ2-7	.	CSVVVGRENSYEQYF	TGCAGCGTTGTCGTTGGACGGGAGAATTCCTACGAGCAGTACTTC
.	TRBV5-6	TRBJ2-3	.	CASSLGGGGTDTQYF	TGTGCCAGCAGCTTGGGGGGCGGGGGCACAGATACGCAGTATTTT
.	TRBV7-6	TRBJ2-3	.	CASSSTGTDTQYF	TGTGCCAGCAGCTCGACAGGCACAGATACGCAGTATTTT
.	TRBV30	TRBJ1-5	.	CAWSTEFFNQPQHF	TGTGCCTGGAGTACAGAGTTTTTCAATCAGCCCCAGCATTTT
.	TRBV27	TRBJ1-5	.	CASSEGDYSNQPQHF	TGTGCCAGCAGTGAAGGAGACTATAGCAATCAGCCCCAGCATTTT
TRBD1	TRBV2	TRBJ1-5	.	CASSEGQGAPQPQHF	TGTGCCAGCAGTGAAGGACAGGGGGCCCCTCAGCCCCAGCATTTT
.	TRBV9	TRBJ2-7	once	CASSVSGAGYEQYF	TGTGCCAGCAGCGTTTCAGGGGCCGGCTACGAGCAGTACTTC
.	TRBV7-3	TRBJ2-7	.	CASSLAVGFEGGPPYEQYF	TGTGCCAGCAGCTTAGCGGTGGGGTTCGAGGGGGGGCCGCCCTACGAGCAGTACTTC
.	TRBV27	TRBJ2-7	once	CASSLSVSGPYEQYF	TGTGCCAGCAGTTTATCCGTCAGCGGGCCGTACGAGCAGTACTTC
TRBD2	TRBV7-3	TRBJ2-1	.	CASSLTSGGLFASSYNEQFF	TGTGCCAGCAGCTTAACTTCGGGGGGGCTATTCGCATCATCCTACAATGAGCAGTTCTTC
.	TRBV5-6	TRBJ1-1	.	CASSLAPTLGRSDTEAFF	TGTGCCAGCAGCTTGGCCCCAACACTGGGTCGGAGTGACACTGAAGCTTTCTTT
.	TRBV25-1	TRBJ1-4	once	CASSDRVINGEKLFF	TGTGCCAGCAGCGATCGGGTTATCAATGGGGAAAAACTGTTTTTT
TRBD1	TRBV6-1	TRBJ2-7	.	CASSATGAPSYEQYF	TGTGCCAGCAGCGCTACAGGGGCCCCCTCCTACGAGCAGTACTTC
.	TRBV5-6	TRBJ2-2	.	CASSLAGRTGELFF	TGTGCCAGCAGCTTGGCGGGGAGGACCGGGGAGCTGTTTTTT
TRBD1	TRBV6-1	TRBJ1-2	.	CASSDGTGVNYGYTF	TGTGCCAGCAGTGATGGGACAGGGGTTAACTATGGCTACACCTTC
.	TRBV19	TRBJ1-2	.	CASSQGGYGYTF	TGTGCCAGTAGCCAAGGCGGATATGGCTACACCTTC
.	TRBV27	TRBJ2-3	.	CASSPPGVGTDTQYF	TGTGCCAGCAGTCCCCCGGGGGTCGGCACAGATACGCAGTATTTT
.	TRBV6-5	TRBJ2-1	once	CASSILGNEQFF	TGTGCCAGCAGTATCCTAGGCAATGAGCAGTTCTTC
TRBD1	TRBV19	TRBJ1-2	.	CASSVGTGEKYGYTF	TGTGCCAGTAGTGTCGGGACAGGGGAGAAATATGGCTACACCTTC